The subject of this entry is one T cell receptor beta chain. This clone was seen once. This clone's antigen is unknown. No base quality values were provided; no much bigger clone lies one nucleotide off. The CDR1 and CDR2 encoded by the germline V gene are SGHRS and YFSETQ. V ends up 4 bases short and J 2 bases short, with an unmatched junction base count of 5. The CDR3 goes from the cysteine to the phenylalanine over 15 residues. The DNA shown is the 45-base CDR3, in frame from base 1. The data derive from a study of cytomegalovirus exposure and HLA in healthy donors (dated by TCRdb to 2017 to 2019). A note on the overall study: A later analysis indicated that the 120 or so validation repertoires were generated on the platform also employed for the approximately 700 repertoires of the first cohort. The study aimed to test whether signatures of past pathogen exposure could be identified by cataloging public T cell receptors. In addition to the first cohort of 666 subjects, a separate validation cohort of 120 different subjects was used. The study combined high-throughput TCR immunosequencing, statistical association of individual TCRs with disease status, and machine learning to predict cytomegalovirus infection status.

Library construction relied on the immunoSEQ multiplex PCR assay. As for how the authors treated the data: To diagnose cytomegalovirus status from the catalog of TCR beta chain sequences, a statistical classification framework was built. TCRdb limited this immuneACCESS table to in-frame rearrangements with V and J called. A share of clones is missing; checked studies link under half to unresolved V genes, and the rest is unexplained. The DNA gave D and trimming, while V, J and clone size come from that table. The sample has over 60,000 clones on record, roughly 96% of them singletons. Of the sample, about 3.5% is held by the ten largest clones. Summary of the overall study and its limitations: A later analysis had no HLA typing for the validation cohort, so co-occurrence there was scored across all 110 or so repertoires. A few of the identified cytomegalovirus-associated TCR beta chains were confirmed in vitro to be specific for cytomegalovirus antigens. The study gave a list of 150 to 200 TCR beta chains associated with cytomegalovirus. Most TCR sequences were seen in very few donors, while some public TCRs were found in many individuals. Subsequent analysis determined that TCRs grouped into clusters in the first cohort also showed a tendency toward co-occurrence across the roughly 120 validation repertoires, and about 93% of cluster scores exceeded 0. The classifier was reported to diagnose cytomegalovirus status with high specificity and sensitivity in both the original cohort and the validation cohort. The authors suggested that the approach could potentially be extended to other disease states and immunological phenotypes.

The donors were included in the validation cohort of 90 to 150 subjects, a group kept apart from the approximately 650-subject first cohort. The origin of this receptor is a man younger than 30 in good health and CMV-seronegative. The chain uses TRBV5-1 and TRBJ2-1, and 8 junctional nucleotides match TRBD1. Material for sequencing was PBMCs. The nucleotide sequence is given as TGCGCCAGCAGCCAGGGGACAGGACCCTACAATGAGCAGTTCTTC. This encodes CASSQGTGPYNEQFF.